This entry is about one T cell receptor beta chain. The data were taken from a study of blood T cell repertoires in COVID-19. Profiled with immunoSEQ multiplex PCR; TCRdb holds only in-frame clones, not every one. The table has a few hundred thousand clones, about 87% seen once; the top ten hold 8% to 9.5%. This CDR3 spans 15 amino acids. J gave up 7 bases and V 1 base, and 3 bases lay outside the gene matches. Germline V gene data show CDR1 as LGHDT and CDR2 as YNNKEL (reference sequence). The cohort comprised adults aged roughly 18 to 100 years residing in 20 to 25 US areas. Participant-reported clinical history was the basis for cohort assignment.

The clonotype was recovered from a woman aged 18-29 years who had recovered from COVID-19. Source material: PBMCs or T cells enriched from blood (not recorded which). This chain connects TRBV3-1 (or the pseudogene TRBV3-2) to TRBJ1-5; 11 nucleotides line up with TRBD1. The CDR3 region has the DNA TGTGCCAGCAGCCAAGGGACAGGGGGCAGGCAGCCCCAGCATTTT. As protein: CASSQGTGGRQPQHF.